Below, one T cell receptor (beta chain) is given with its context. The antigen is undetermined. These data are taken from a study of CXCR3-negative and CXCR3-positive naive CD8 T cells. Looking at the study overall: Collectively, the libraries yielded about 135 million TRB reads in total, at about 1.5 +/- 0.3 million per library. General study findings and limits: Comparison of naive CXCR3-negative and CXCR3-positive cells revealed similar TRBV-TRBJ usage, while memory cells differed. CXCR3-expressing naive cells carried TRB CDR3s more hydrophobic than those of CXCR3-negative naive cells.

All TRB cDNA libraries came from 5' RACE performed with UMI labels. TCRdb re-called the 5' RACE reads and catalogs CDR3 proteins one per entry, DNA excluded. The ten top clones account for approximately 0.4%, within a sample of some 150,000 distinct CDR3 sequences. There are 14 residues in the CDR3. The germline V gene has CDR1 SGHDN and CDR2 FVKESK. This TCR was recovered from a human donor in good health. Some clones in this sample may be carry-over from other donors' samples. J is TRBJ1-1 and V is TRBV14. Material for sequencing was naive CXCR3+ CD8+ T cells from blood. This sample's subset: CD45RO-CCR7+CD27+CD95- naive CD8+ T cells expressing CXCR3 (TNR3+). CDR3 amino acids: CASSHPDLNTEAFF.